A selection of T cell receptor beta chains follows, all from one sample in a study of blood T cell repertoires in COVID-19. The repertoire was sequenced with immunoSEQ multiplex PCR; TCRdb's copy has only in-frame clones and lacks some. This sample has around 300,000 clones, with around 90% found just once. The sample was peripheral blood. The receptor source for this set is a woman aged 40 to 50 with acute or convalescent COVID-19. Both conserved end residues are part of each CDR3. Clone size is not always given. Where it is, it says once, few, many or a class for expanded clones.

CDR3aa: CASSHHPGTSDTGELFF; j_gene: TRBJ2-2; v_gene: TRBV4-1; abundance: -
CDR3aa: CASSRGAQPQHF; j_gene: TRBJ1-5; v_gene: TRBV12-3/TRBV12-4; abundance: -
CDR3aa: CASNLKGTGESPLHF; j_gene: TRBJ1-6; v_gene: TRBV9; abundance: -
CDR3aa: CASSRISGNTIYF; j_gene: TRBJ1-3; v_gene: TRBV19; abundance: -
CDR3aa: CATSDQGLAGTDTQYF; j_gene: TRBJ2-3; v_gene: TRBV24-1; abundance: -
CDR3aa: CASSQAWDRKEENYGYTF; j_gene: TRBJ1-2; v_gene: TRBV18; abundance: -
CDR3aa: CASSPTGRGNEKLFF; j_gene: TRBJ1-4; v_gene: TRBV19; abundance: -
CDR3aa: CSASPGTGPGMQFF; j_gene: TRBJ2-1; v_gene: TRBV20-1; abundance: once
CDR3aa: CASSPGTGGNQPQHF; j_gene: TRBJ1-5; v_gene: TRBV5-6; abundance: once
CDR3aa: CASSARDRGDGYTF; j_gene: TRBJ1-2; v_gene: TRBV9; abundance: -
CDR3aa: CASSLRGRESETQYF; j_gene: TRBJ2-5; v_gene: TRBV4-2; abundance: few
CDR3aa: CASRKQWNTEAFF; j_gene: TRBJ1-1; v_gene: TRBV2; abundance: once
CDR3aa: CAWASSKGTTNEKLFF; j_gene: TRBJ1-4; v_gene: TRBV30; abundance: -
CDR3aa: CASRGFVGTRDGYTF; j_gene: TRBJ1-2; v_gene: TRBV19; abundance: once
CDR3aa: CASSVEGGRGSPLHF; j_gene: TRBJ1-6; v_gene: TRBV9; abundance: -
CDR3aa: CASSFGQTRTETQYF; j_gene: TRBJ2-5; v_gene: TRBV13; abundance: -
CDR3aa: CASSSWGDRESTEAFF; j_gene: TRBJ1-1; v_gene: TRBV2; abundance: -
CDR3aa: CASSLFLRGVHSNQPQHF; j_gene: TRBJ1-5; v_gene: TRBV27; abundance: -
CDR3aa: CASILQAQETQYF; j_gene: TRBJ2-5; v_gene: TRBV6-5; abundance: -
CDR3aa: CATSDSYGYTF; j_gene: TRBJ1-2; v_gene: TRBV24-1; abundance: -
CDR3aa: CASSEWGNRDGYTF; j_gene: TRBJ1-2; v_gene: TRBV25-1; abundance: -
CDR3aa: CSVGDRAGNTIYF; j_gene: TRBJ1-3; v_gene: TRBV29-1; abundance: few
CDR3aa: CARGRGQPQHF; j_gene: TRBJ1-5; v_gene: TRBV7-8; abundance: -
CDR3aa: CASSNSSGTWGGELFF; j_gene: TRBJ2-2; v_gene: TRBV21-1; abundance: -
CDR3aa: CASIPDLEAFF; j_gene: TRBJ1-1; v_gene: TRBV6-5; abundance: -
CDR3aa: CASSIFRTGGDNSPLHF; j_gene: TRBJ1-6; v_gene: TRBV19; abundance: -